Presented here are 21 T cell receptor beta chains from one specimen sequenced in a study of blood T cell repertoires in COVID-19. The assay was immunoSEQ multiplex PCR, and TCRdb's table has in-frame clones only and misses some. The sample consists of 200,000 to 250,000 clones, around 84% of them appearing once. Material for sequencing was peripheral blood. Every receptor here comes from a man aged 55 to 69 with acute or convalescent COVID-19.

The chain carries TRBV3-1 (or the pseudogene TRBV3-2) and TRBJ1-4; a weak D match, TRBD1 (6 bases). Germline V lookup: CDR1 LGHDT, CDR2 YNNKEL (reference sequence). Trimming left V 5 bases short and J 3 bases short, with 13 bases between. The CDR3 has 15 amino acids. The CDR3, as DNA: TGTGCCAGCAGCGAACAGGGTCGGTCTAATGAAAAACTGTTTTTT. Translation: CASSEQGRSNEKLFF.

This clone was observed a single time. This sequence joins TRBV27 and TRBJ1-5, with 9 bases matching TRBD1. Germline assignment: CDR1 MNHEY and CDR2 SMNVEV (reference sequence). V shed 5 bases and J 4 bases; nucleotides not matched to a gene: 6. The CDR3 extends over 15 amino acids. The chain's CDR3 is CASSRRTGENQPQHF. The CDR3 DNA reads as TGTGCCAGCAGTCGTCGGACAGGGGAAAATCAGCCCCAGCATTTT.

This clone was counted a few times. CDR3 in DNA: TGTGCCAGCAGTCCGGGGACAGGGCAGGTAAAGGGAGATTTCTACACCTTC. Protein product: CASSPGTGQVKGDFYTF. The V call is TRBV27, the J call TRBJ1-2, with 9 nucleotides matching TRBD1. Trimming at V came to 5 bases and at J to 10 bases, leaving 20 bases not matched to a gene. This CDR3 is 17 amino acids long. CDR1 and CDR2 from the germline V gene are MNHEY and SMNVEV (reference sequence).

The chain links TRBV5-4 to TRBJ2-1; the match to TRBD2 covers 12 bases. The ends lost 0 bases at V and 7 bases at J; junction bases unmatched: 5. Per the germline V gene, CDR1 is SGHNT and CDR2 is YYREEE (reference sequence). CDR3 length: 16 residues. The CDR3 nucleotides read TGTGCCAGCAGCTTGGGTGCTAGCGGGGGGGGGAATGAGCAGTTCTTC. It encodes CASSLGASGGGNEQFF. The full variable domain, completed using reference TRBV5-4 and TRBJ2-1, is ETGVTQSPTHLIKTRGQQVTLRCSSQSGHNTVSWYQQALGQGPQFIFQYYREEENGRGNFPPRFSGLQFPNYSSELNVNALELDDSALYLCASSLGASGGGNEQFFGPGTRLTVL.

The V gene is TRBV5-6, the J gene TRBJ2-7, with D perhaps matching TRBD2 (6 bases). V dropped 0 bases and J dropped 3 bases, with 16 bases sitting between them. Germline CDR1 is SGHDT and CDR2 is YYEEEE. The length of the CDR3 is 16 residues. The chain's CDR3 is CASSLGWGDGDYEQYF. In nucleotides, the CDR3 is TGTGCCAGCAGCTTGGGATGGGGGGACGGCGACTACGAGCAGTACTTC.

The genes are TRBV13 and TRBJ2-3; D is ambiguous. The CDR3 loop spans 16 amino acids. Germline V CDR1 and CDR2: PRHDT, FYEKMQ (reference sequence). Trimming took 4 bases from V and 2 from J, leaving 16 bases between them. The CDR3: CASSWYLSYDTDTQYF. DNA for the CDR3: TGTGCCAGCAGCTGGTACCTTAGTTATGACACAGATACGCAGTATTTT.

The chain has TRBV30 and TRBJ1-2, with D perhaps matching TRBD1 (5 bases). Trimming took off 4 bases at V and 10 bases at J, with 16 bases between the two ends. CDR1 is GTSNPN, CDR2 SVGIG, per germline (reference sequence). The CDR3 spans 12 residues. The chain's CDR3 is CAWNQGTFFYTF. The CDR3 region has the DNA TGTGCCTGGAATCAGGGAACCTTCTTCTACACCTTC.

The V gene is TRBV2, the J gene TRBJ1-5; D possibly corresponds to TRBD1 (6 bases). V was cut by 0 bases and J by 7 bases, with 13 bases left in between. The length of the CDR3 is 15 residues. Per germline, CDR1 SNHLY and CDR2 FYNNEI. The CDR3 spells CASSEAGGGGQPQHF. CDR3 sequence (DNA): TGTGCCAGCAGTGAAGCGGGGGGCGGGGGACAGCCCCAGCATTTT.

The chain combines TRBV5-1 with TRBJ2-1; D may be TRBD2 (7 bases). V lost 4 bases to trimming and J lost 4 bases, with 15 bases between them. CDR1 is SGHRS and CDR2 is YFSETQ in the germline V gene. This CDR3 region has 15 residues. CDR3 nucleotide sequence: TGCGCCAGCAGCCCAGCGGGGACAAATTACAATGAGCAGTTCTTC. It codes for CASSPAGTNYNEQFF.

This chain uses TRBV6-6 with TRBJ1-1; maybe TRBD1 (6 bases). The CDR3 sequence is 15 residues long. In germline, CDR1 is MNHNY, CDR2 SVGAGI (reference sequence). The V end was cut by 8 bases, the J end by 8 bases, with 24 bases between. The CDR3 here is CASPSPVGGRGEAFF. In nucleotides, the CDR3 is TGTGCCAGCCCTTCCCCGGTCGGGGGGCGCGGCGAAGCTTTCTTT.

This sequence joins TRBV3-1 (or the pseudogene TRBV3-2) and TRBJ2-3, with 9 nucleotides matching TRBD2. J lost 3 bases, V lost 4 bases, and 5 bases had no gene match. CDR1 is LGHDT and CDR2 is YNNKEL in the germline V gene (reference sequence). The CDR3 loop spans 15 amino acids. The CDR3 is CASSPAGGQTDTQYF. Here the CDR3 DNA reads TGTGCCAGCAGCCCGGCGGGGGGGCAGACAGATACGCAGTATTTT.

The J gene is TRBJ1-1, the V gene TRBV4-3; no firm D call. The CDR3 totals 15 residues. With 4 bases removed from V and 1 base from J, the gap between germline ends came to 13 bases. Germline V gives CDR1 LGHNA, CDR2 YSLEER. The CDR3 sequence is CASSPRRVPNTEAFF. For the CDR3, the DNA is TGCGCCAGCAGCCCCCGTCGGGTGCCGAACACTGAAGCTTTCTTT.

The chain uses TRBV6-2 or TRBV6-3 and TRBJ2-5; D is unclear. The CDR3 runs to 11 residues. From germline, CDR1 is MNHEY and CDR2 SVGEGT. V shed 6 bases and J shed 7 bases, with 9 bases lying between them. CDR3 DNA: TGTGCCAGCAGCCCCCCGGGGACCCAGTACTTC. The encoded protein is CASSPPGTQYF.

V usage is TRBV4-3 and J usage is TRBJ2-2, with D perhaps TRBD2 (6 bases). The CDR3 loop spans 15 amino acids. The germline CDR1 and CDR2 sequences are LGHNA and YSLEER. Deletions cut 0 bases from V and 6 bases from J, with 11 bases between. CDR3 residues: CASSQDRGTAGELFF. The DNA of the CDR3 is TGCGCCAGCAGCCAAGATCGGGGGACCGCCGGGGAGCTGTTTTTT.

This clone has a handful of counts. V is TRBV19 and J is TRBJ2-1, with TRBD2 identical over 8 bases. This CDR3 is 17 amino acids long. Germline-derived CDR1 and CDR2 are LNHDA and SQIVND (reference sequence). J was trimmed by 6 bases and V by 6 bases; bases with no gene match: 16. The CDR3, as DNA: TGTGCCAGTAGCCTCACAGGAACCGGGCGGGGGGTCAATGAGCAGTTCTTC. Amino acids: CASSLTGTGRGVNEQFF.

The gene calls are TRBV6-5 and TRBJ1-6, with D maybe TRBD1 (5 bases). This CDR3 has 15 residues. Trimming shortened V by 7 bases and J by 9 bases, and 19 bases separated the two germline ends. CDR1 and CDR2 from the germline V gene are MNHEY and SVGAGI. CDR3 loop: CASIDPGRGGSPLHF. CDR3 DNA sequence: TGTGCCAGCATCGACCCGGGGAGGGGCGGTTCACCCCTCCACTTT.

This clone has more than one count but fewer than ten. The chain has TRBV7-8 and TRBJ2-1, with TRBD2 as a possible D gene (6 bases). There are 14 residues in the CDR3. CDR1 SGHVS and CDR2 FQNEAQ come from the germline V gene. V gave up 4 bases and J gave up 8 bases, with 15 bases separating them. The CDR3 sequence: CASSSSTSYDEQFF. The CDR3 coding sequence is TGTGCCAGCAGCTCATCGACTAGTTACGATGAGCAGTTCTTC.

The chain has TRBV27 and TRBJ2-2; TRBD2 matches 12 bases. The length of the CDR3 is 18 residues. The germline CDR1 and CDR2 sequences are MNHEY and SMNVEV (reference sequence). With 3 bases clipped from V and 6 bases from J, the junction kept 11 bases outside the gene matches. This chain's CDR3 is CASSFAGLAGSGAGELFF. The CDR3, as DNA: TGTGCCAGCAGTTTCGCGGGACTAGCGGGCTCTGGTGCCGGGGAGCTGTTTTTT.

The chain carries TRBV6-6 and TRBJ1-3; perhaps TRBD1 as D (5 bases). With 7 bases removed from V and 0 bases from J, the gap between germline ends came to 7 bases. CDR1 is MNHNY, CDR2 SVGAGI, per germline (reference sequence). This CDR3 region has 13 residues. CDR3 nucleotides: TGTGCCAGCACCGACAGCTCTGGAAACACCATATATTTT. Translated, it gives CASTDSSGNTIYF.

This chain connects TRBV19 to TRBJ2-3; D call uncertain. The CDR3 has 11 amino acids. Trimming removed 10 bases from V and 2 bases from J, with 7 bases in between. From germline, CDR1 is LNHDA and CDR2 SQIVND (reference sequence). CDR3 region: CATRVTDTQYF. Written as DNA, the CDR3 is TGTGCCACCCGAGTCACAGATACGCAGTATTTT.

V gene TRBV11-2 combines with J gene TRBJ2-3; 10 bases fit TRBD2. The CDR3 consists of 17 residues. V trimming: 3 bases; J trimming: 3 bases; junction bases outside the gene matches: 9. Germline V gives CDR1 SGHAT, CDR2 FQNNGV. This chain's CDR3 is CASSFSRLAGVTDTQYF. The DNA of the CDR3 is TGTGCCAGCAGCTTTTCTAGGCTAGCGGGGGTAACAGATACGCAGTATTTT.